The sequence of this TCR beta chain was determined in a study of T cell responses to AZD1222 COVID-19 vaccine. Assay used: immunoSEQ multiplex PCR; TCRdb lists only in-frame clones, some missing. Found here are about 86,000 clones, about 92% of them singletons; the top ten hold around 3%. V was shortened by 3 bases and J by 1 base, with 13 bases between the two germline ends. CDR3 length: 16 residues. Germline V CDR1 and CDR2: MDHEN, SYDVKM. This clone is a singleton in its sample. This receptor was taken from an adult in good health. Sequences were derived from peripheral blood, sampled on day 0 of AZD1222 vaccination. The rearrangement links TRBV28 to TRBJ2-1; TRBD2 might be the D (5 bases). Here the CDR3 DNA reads TGTGCCAGCAGTTTGGGGAGAGCGGTGTCCTACAATGAGCAGTTCTTC. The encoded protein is CASSLGRAVSYNEQFF.